These 6 T cell receptor beta chains came from one sample sequenced in a study of blood T cell repertoires in COVID-19. TCRdb keeps only in-frame clones here, not all; method: immunoSEQ multiplex PCR. Altogether roughly 190,000 clones are present, approximately 90% being singletons, with the ten largest covering 2% to 2.5%. The specimen sequenced was PBMCs or T cells enriched from blood (not recorded which). Source of these receptors: a woman aged 25-40 years who had recovered from COVID-19.

This clone is a singleton in its sample. The V call is TRBV24-1, the J call TRBJ2-5; 13 positions match TRBD2. CDR3 length: 17 residues. Germline CDR1 and CDR2: KGHDR and SFDVKD. The trim removed 4 bases at V and 6 bases at J, leaving 10 bases unmatched. The DNA for the CDR3 is TGTGCCACCAGTGACCCCCGGACTAGCGGGAGAGGAAAGACCCAGTACTTC. Encoded protein: CATSDPRTSGRGKTQYF.

V and J are TRBV30 and TRBJ2-4; TRBD1 might be the D (6 bases). CDR3 size: 15 residues. CDR1 is GTSNPN, CDR2 SVGIG, per germline (reference sequence). V was pared by 4 bases and J by 6 bases, with 19 bases between. CDR3 residues: CAWIPPRTDLNIQYF. CDR3 DNA: TGTGCCTGGATCCCTCCCCGGACAGACCTAAACATTCAGTACTTC.

The V call is TRBV27, the J call TRBJ2-7, with 10 positions matching TRBD2. Germline assignment: CDR1 MNHEY and CDR2 SMNVEV (reference sequence). J gave up 2 bases and V 6 bases, and 7 bases lay outside the gene matches. The CDR3 contains 15 residues. The CDR3 region has the DNA TGTGCCAGCAGAGAAAAAGCGGGGGGGCCCTACGAGCAGTACTTC. This sequence encodes CASREKAGGPYEQYF.

A single count supports this clone. At one end, the junction sequence differs from germline, possibly due to a read error. The CDR3 DNA follows: TGTGCCAGCAGCCTAGCGGCGGCGAACACCGGGGAGCTGTTTTTT. Encoded protein: CASSLAAANTGELFF. J is TRBJ2-2 and V is TRBV7-6; 7 positions match TRBD2. The V gene's germline CDR1 is SGHVS and CDR2 FNYEAQ. This CDR3 contains 15 residues.

This chain uses TRBV6-5 with TRBJ1-1; D might be TRBD1 (6 bases). Per the germline V gene, CDR1 is MNHEY and CDR2 is SVGAGI. The V end was cut by 2 bases, the J end by 5 bases, with 12 bases between. The CDR3 spans 14 residues. In DNA, the CDR3 is TGTGCCAGCAGTTACCGGGACAAAGGGACTGAAGCTTTCTTT. Its protein product is CASSYRDKGTEAFF.

The V call is TRBV30, the J call TRBJ2-1; TRBD1 is a possible D gene (6 bases). CDR1 and CDR2 from the germline V gene are GTSNPN and SVGIG (reference sequence). This CDR3 region has 14 residues. V gave up 0 bases and J gave up 8 bases, with 14 bases separating them. CDR3 amino acids: CAWSVVDWGHEQFF. For the CDR3, the DNA is TGTGCCTGGAGTGTAGTAGATTGGGGGCATGAGCAGTTCTTC.